The entry that follows covers one T cell receptor (beta chain) sequence. The CDR3 is 16 amino acids. Germline V CDR1 and CDR2: MNHNY, SVGAGI (reference sequence). V dropped 5 bases and J dropped 5 bases, with 18 bases sitting between them. In the source study's methods: Reference gene primer amplification gave estimated nucleated cell counts. Using immunoSEQ multiplex PCR, the repertoire was profiled, and TCRdb retains in-frame clones only, with some absent. For V, J and clone size, that table is used; D and trimming come from the DNA. The sample records a few hundred thousand clones, 70% to 90% being singletons. The sample belongs to a study of blood T cell repertoires in COVID-19. Study as a whole: Both acute and convalescent COVID-19 samples were obtained from the United States, Italy and Spain. T cells, B-cell-depleted T cells, or PBMCs supplied cDNA or gDNA.

The source is a human donor in a cohort sampled during active COVID-19. The sample taken for sequencing was peripheral blood. The chain joins TRBV6-6 to TRBJ2-2; TRBD1 might be the D (5 bases). In DNA form, the CDR3 reads TGTGCCAGCAGTAACATTCCCCTCAGGGTAACCGGGGAGCTGTTTTTT. Translating it yields CASSNIPLRVTGELFF.